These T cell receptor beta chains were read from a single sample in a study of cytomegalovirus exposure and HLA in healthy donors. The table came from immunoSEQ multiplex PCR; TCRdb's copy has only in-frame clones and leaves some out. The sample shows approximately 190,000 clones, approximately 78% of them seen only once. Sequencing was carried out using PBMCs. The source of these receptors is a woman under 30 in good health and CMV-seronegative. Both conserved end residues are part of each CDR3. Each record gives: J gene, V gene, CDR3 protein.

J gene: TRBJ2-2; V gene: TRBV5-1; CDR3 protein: CASRSSGGNTGEPFF
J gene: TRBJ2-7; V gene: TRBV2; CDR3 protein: CASSDLAAPYEQYF
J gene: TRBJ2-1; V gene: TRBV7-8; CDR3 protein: CASSPPPTGVPTRNEQFF
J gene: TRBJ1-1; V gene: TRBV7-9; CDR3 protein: CASSTNRGGSVF
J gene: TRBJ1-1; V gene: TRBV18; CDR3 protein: CASSGGMNTEAFF
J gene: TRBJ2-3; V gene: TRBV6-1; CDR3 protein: CASTNLADLTNTQYF
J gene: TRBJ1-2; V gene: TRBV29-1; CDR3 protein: CSVEVAGGGYTF
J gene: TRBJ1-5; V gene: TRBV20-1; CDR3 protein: CSARTQGPQHF
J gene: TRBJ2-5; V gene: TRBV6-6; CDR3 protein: CASSYSHTETQYF
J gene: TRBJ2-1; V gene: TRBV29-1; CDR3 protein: CSVVLAAISYNEQFF
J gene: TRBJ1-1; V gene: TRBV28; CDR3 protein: CASTERRNTEAFF
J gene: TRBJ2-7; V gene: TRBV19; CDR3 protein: CASSPTGVVYEQYF
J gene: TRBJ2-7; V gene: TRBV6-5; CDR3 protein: CATQLAGYEQYF
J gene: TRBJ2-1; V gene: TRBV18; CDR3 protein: CASSLLEGSYNEQFF
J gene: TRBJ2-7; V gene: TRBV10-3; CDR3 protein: CAISTGTGDEQYF
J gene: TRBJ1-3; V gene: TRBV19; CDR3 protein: CASSPGDSGNTIYF
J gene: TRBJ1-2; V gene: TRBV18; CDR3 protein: CASSPDRGRRIGYTF